Shown below are 16 T cell receptor beta chains from a single sample sequenced in a study of post-analysis software for immune sequencing data. TCR beta cDNA libraries included unique molecular identifiers. TCRdb redid the calling of the PCR reads with MiXCR, one entry per CDR3 protein. The table lists roughly 600,000 distinct CDR3 sequences, 40% to 50% of them singletons. Which antigens these TCRs recognize remains unknown. Study outcomes and limitations: Controls showed lower frequencies than patients for roughly five TRBV segments, and TRBV5-6, TRBV5-1 and TRBV20-1 were among these.

Input material: blood. Every receptor here comes from a girl aged 5-17 years with multiple sclerosis.

There are a few counts of this clonotype. The V gene is TRBV20-1, the J gene TRBJ2-6; D could derive from TRBD1 or TRBD2 (6 bases each). CDR3 length: 16 residues. V was shortened by 6 bases and J by 0 bases, with 15 bases between the two germline ends. CDR1 DFQATT and CDR2 SNEGSKA come from the germline V gene (reference sequence). The CDR3 nucleotides are TGCAGTGCCCGATCGGGGGCGGGCTCTGGGGCCAACGTCCTGACTTTC. It codes for CSARSGAGSGANVLTF.

The chain recombines TRBV6-1 with TRBJ1-5; a possible D gene is TRBD1 (6 bases). The germline V gene encodes CDR1 MNHNS and CDR2 SASEGT. This CDR3 spans 15 amino acids. V was trimmed by 7 bases and J by 4 bases, leaving 17 bases between them. CDR3 sequence (DNA): TGTGCCAGCATAGAGCGGACAGCTCCTAATCAGCCCCAGCATTTT. Translating it yields CASIERTAPNQPQHF.

On this clonotype itself: This clone may be a read error of a much larger clone one base away. The chain couples TRBV5-1 to TRBJ2-1; D ambiguous. Germline CDR1 SGHRS, CDR2 YFSETQ. The CDR3 has 15 amino acids. CDR3 coding DNA: TGCGCCAGCGGCTTGGCGGCAGACTCCTACAATGAGCAGTTCTTC. This gives the protein CASGLAADSYNEQFF.

The chain combines TRBV12-3 or TRBV12-4 with TRBJ2-3, with 9 positions matching TRBD2. The CDR3 length is 15 residues. V was clipped by 5 bases and J by 1 base; unmatched bases: 4. The CDR3 loop is CASSPQREGTDTQYF. CDR3 in DNA: TGTGCCAGCAGTCCCCAGCGGGAGGGCACAGATACGCAGTATTTT.

Worth noting for this clonotype: It is likely a read error, because the conserved phenylalanine at the end of the CDR3 is missing. J is TRBJ2-3 and V is TRBV12-3 or TRBV12-4; D is uncertain. Trimming cost V 3 bases and J 0 bases, with 13 bases left between them. The CDR3 runs to 16 residues. The CDR3 region has the DNA TGTGCCAGCAGTTTCTCTGGACGGAGAAGCACAGATACGCAGTATTCT. This sequence encodes CASSFSGRRSTDTQYS.

The sample holds many counts of this clonotype. CDR3 in amino acids: CASSFSSNQPQHF. In nucleotides, the CDR3 is TGTGCCAGCAGTTTCTCTAGCAATCAGCCCCAGCATTTT. The V call is TRBV12-3 or TRBV12-4, the J call TRBJ1-5; D call uncertain. Deletions cut 3 bases from V and 0 bases from J, with 3 bases between. There are 13 residues in the CDR3.

This clonotype occurred once. The J gene is TRBJ2-1, the V gene TRBV7-8; a weak D match, TRBD2 (6 bases). The J call may be faulty, since TRBJ2-7 better matches the DNA end. CDR1 and CDR2 from the germline V gene are SGHVS and FQNEAQ. The CDR3 spans 15 residues. In DNA, the CDR3 is TGTGCCAGCAGCTTAGCGGGAGGAGTACTCTACGAGCAGTACTTC. This encodes CASSLAGGVLYEQYF.

This clonotype was counted only a few times. The CDR3 DNA reads TGTGCCAGCAGCAAGGACAACTATGGCTACACCTTC. Translating it yields CASSKDNYGYTF. J is TRBJ1-2 and V is TRBV7-3; D not resolved. V was trimmed by 5 bases and J by 2 bases, leaving 6 bases between them. The CDR3 is 12 residues long. Looked up from germline, CDR1 is SGHTA and CDR2 is FQGTGA.

CDR3 sequence: CASARGISEQYF. DNA for the CDR3: TGTGCCAGCGCTAGGGGGATTAGCGAGCAGTACTTC. V and J are TRBV28 and TRBJ2-4; possible D gene TRBD1, 6 bases. The J call may be faulty, since TRBJ2-7 better matches the DNA end. Germline values: CDR1 MDHEN, CDR2 SYDVKM. CDR3 size: 12 residues.

The chain employs TRBV27 and TRBJ1-1, with no clear D. Between the trimmed V and J ends, which lost 8 bases and 0 bases, there was a span of 10 bases. Germline V CDR1 and CDR2: MNHEY, SMNVEV (reference sequence). The CDR3 has 13 amino acids. Here the CDR3 reads CASHKAVNTEAFF. CDR3 coding DNA: TGTGCCAGCCATAAGGCAGTGAACACTGAAGCTTTCTTT.

This clonotype was found a few times. The rearrangement links TRBV7-6 to TRBJ2-7; TRBD1 or TRBD2 may be the D gene (6 bases each). V was trimmed by 1 base and J by 5 bases, leaving 15 bases between them. This CDR3 contains 15 residues. In germline, CDR1 is SGHVS, CDR2 FNYEAQ. CDR3 in amino acids: CASSLGWRGAHEQYF. The CDR3 DNA is TGTGCCAGCAGCTTAGGGTGGAGGGGGGCCCACGAGCAGTACTTC.

The chain carries TRBV5-1 and TRBJ2-4; 8 nucleotides agree with TRBD2. Near its end, the DNA agrees better with TRBJ2-7, so the J call may be wrong. CDR1 is SGHRS, CDR2 YFSETQ, per germline. This CDR3 has 15 residues. The CDR3 DNA reads as TGCGCCAGCAGCTTTGGCGGGGGGTCCACCTACGAGCAGTACTTC. As protein: CASSFGGGSTYEQYF.

This clonotype has just a few counts. J is TRBJ2-1 and V is TRBV7-2, with D possibly matching TRBD2 (6 bases). Trimming removed 3 bases from V and 0 bases from J, with 9 bases in between. The CDR3 is 15 residues long. From germline, CDR1 is SGHTA and CDR2 FQGNSA. The CDR3 coding sequence is TGTGCCAGCAGCTTGATGCGGGGCTCCTACAATGAGCAGTTCTTC. Translating it yields CASSLMRGSYNEQFF.

This clonotype came up many times. The junction does not match germline at one end; this may be a read error. The CDR3 spells CASSLKRNEQFF. The DNA for the CDR3 is TGTGCCAGCAGTTTGAAAAGGAATGAGCAGTTCTTC. The rearrangement links TRBV5-1 to TRBJ2-1, with no clear D. Germline V gene sequence: CDR1 SGHRS, CDR2 YFSETQ. The CDR3 covers 12 residues.

This clonotype has more than one count but fewer than ten. V and J are TRBV7-2 and TRBJ2-1, with D hard to call. V was shortened by 5 bases and J by 8 bases, with 10 bases between the two germline ends. Looked up from germline, CDR1 is SGHTA and CDR2 is FQGNSA. This CDR3 contains 12 residues. DNA for the CDR3: TGTGCCAGCAGCCTGCTCCCCTATGAGCAGTTCTTC. It codes for CASSLLPYEQFF.

The chain joins TRBV11-2 to TRBJ2-7; TRBD1 matches 7 bases. The germline V gene has CDR1 SGHAT and CDR2 FQNNGV. Germline trimming cut 5 bases from V and 3 bases from J; bases unmatched to any gene: 10. This CDR3 comprises 15 residues. The CDR3 nucleotides read TGTGCCAGCAGCCCACAGGGGAACCCCTTCTACGAGCAGTACTTC. Residues: CASSPQGNPFYEQYF.